What follows are 19 T cell receptor beta chains derived from one specimen sequenced in a study of CD8 T cells in ankylosing spondylitis. TCRdb re-called the 5' RACE reads with MiXCR, one entry per CDR3 protein. The sample includes about 100,000 distinct CDR3 sequences, roughly 10% of them seen just once. Sequencing was performed on blood, either unsorted or a sorted T cell fraction (not recorded which). The source of these receptors is a male donor with ankylosing spondylitis or in good health (not recorded which).

The chain combines TRBV5-1 with TRBJ2-7; TRBD1 agrees at 8 bases. With V trimmed by 7 bases and J by 5 bases, 11 bases remained unmatched. Germline V gene sequence: CDR1 SGHRS, CDR2 YFSETQ. This CDR3 comprises 14 residues. As DNA, the CDR3 is TGCGCCAGCGAAGAGACAGGGGTTAGCGACGAGCAGTACTTC. Its protein is CASEETGVSDEQYF.

This clonotype was counted at least ten times. This chain uses TRBV19 with TRBJ2-1; no clear D gene. This CDR3 comprises 13 residues. Germline assignment: CDR1 LNHDA and CDR2 SQIVND (reference sequence). The V gene lost 3 bases and the J gene lost 5 bases, with 8 bases spanning the gap. The CDR3 loop reads CASSIGANNEQFF. Here the CDR3 DNA reads TGTGCCAGTAGTATTGGAGCGAACAATGAGCAGTTCTTC.

This clonotype has ten or more counts. The chain uses TRBV12-3 or TRBV12-4 and TRBJ1-4; the D gene is possibly TRBD1 (5 bases). The length of the CDR3 is 14 residues. V was shortened by 4 bases and J by 8 bases, with 14 bases between the two germline ends. This chain's CDR3 is CASSSRQGGEKLFF. The CDR3 nucleotides are TGTGCCAGCAGTTCCAGGCAGGGCGGAGAAAAACTGTTTTTT.

The chain couples TRBV6-2 or TRBV6-3 to TRBJ2-5; D gene ambiguous. The V end was cut by 6 bases, the J end by 3 bases, with 17 bases between. This CDR3 region has 15 residues. The germline CDR1 and CDR2 sequences are MNHEY and SVGEGT. CDR3 DNA: TGTGCCAGCAGCTCCCTCTCCGAGGTAAAAGAGACCCAGTACTTC. Translation: CASSSLSEVKETQYF.

V is TRBV20-1 and J is TRBJ1-1; D remains unclear. V gave up 3 bases and J gave up 1 base, with 6 bases separating them. This CDR3 has 12 amino acids. Per the germline V gene, CDR1 is DFQATT and CDR2 is SNEGSKA (reference sequence). CDR3 DNA: TGCAGTGCTAGTGATACGAACACTGAAGCTTTCTTT. Translated: CSASDTNTEAFF.

This clonotype was recorded a few times. The J gene is TRBJ2-4, the V gene TRBV7-9; weak D call: TRBD1 (5 bases). Trimming removed 4 bases from V and 8 bases from J, with 18 bases in between. This CDR3 is 15 amino acids long. In germline, CDR1 is SEHNR, CDR2 FQNEAQ (reference sequence). CDR3 region: CASSSPRIREDIQYF. The CDR3 DNA sequence: TGTGCCAGCAGCTCCCCCAGGATCAGGGAAGACATTCAGTACTTC.

To note about this clonotype: A single base separates this from a much larger clone, so it may be a read error. The chain uses TRBV15 and TRBJ1-5, with D hard to call. This CDR3 is built from 12 residues. The germline V gene encodes CDR1 LNHNV and CDR2 YYDKDF (reference sequence). The CDR3 spells CATGRENQPQHF. In DNA form, the CDR3 reads TGTGCCACCGGCAGAGAAAATCAGCCCCAGCATTTT.

In its sample, this clonotype was seen many times. The chain joins TRBV20-1 to TRBJ1-2; the match to TRBD1 covers 10 bases. The CDR3 sequence is 17 residues long. CDR1 DFQATT and CDR2 SNEGSKA come from the germline V gene (reference sequence). J was trimmed by 6 bases and V by 0 bases; bases with no gene match: 13. CDR3 sequence reads: CSARDGGDRGLFDGYTF. The CDR3, as DNA: TGCAGTGCTAGAGATGGGGGGGACAGGGGCCTCTTCGATGGCTACACCTTC.

The CDR3 protein is CASSRQGSNQPQHF. Here the CDR3 DNA reads TGTGCCAGCAGCCGACAGGGTAGTAATCAGCCCCAGCATTTT. J is TRBJ1-5 and V is TRBV7-9, with 7 bases lining up with TRBD1. The CDR3 is made up of 14 amino acids. The J segment lost 4 bases and the V segment lost 5 bases, leaving 5 bases of the junction unmatched. Germline CDR1 and CDR2: SEHNR and FQNEAQ (reference sequence).

Many counts were recorded for this clonotype. V gene TRBV11-2 combines with J gene TRBJ2-3; D remains unclear. Trimming shortened V by 5 bases and J by 3 bases, and 9 bases separated the two germline ends. This CDR3 has 13 residues. CDR1 and CDR2 from the germline V gene are SGHAT and FQNNGV. CDR3: CASSRVSTDTQYF. The CDR3 DNA reads TGTGCCAGCAGCCGGGTTTCTACAGATACGCAGTATTTT.

This clonotype was seen many times. The chain has TRBV25-1 and TRBJ1-4; D is ambiguous. The length of the CDR3 is 15 residues. Germline V gene sequence: CDR1 MGHDK, CDR2 SYGVNS. With 6 bases removed from V and 8 bases from J, the gap between germline ends came to 19 bases. The CDR3 bases are TGTGCCAGCAGGTCTATCGCGCCTGGTGGGGAAAAACTGTTTTTT. This encodes CASRSIAPGGEKLFF.

Notes on this clonotype: Given a much more abundant clone one base away, this may be a read error. The J gene is TRBJ2-3, the V gene TRBV20-1; possibly TRBD1 or TRBD2 for D (5 bases each). CDR3 length equals 12 residues. CDR1 and CDR2 from the germline V gene are DFQATT and SNEGSKA (reference sequence). In DNA, the CDR3 is TGCAGTGCTACGTGGGAGACAGTTACGCAGTATTTT. This encodes CSATWETVTQYF.

This clonotype was detected ten times or more. The rearrangement links TRBV7-9 to TRBJ2-6; no reliable D call. V gave up 5 bases and J gave up 0 bases, with 5 bases separating them. This CDR3 contains 14 residues. Germline V CDR1 and CDR2: SEHNR, FQNEAQ (reference sequence). The chain's CDR3 is CASSKSSGANVLTF. The CDR3 region has the DNA TGTGCCAGCAGCAAGAGCTCTGGGGCCAACGTCCTGACTTTC.

This clonotype showed up just a few times. CDR3 region: CASSDLSDSSTDTQYF. The CDR3 DNA sequence: TGTGCCAGCAGTGACCTATCGGACAGTAGCACAGATACGCAGTATTTT. The chain links TRBV2 to TRBJ2-3, with a weak D call TRBD1 (6 bases). V gave up 3 bases and J gave up 0 bases, with 13 bases separating them. The CDR3 covers 16 residues. Germline CDR1 SNHLY, CDR2 FYNNEI.

The chain joins TRBV20-1 to TRBJ2-1, with TRBD2 matching over 8 bases. Unmatched junction bases numbered 14, after V lost 8 bases and J lost 2 bases. This CDR3 is 16 amino acids long. Per the germline V gene, CDR1 is DFQATT and CDR2 is SNEGSKA (reference sequence). CDR3 in amino acids: CSIRDWSGGAYNEQFF. As DNA, the CDR3 is TGCAGTATTAGAGATTGGAGCGGGGGAGCCTACAATGAGCAGTTCTTC.

This clonotype showed up just a few times. This sequence may be a read error, since a much larger clone differs from it by one base. The chain carries TRBV7-2 and TRBJ2-1, with D hard to call. CDR3 length: 13 residues. Germline assignment: CDR1 SGHTA and CDR2 FQGNSA. This CDR3 is CASSLYGGNGQFF. CDR3 DNA: TGTGCCAGCAGCTTATACGGTGGGAATGGGCAGTTCTTC. Looking up the rest from reference TRBV7-2 and TRBJ2-1 gives the full variable domain: GAGVSQSPSNKVTEKGKDVELRCDPISGHTALYWYRQSLGQGLEFLIYFQGNSAPDKSGLPSDRFSAERTGGSVSTLTIQRTQQEDSAVYLCASSLYGGNGQFFGPGTRLTVL.

This clonotype was seen at least ten times. The chain links TRBV28 to TRBJ2-1; D may be TRBD1 (6 bases). The germline V and J ends were trimmed by 5 bases and 3 bases, with 17 bases remaining between them. This CDR3 has 16 amino acids. Germline loops: CDR1 MDHEN, CDR2 SYDVKM. The CDR3 sequence is CASSTRDTRFYNEQFF. The CDR3 DNA reads as TGTGCCAGCAGTACTCGGGACACCCGCTTCTACAATGAGCAGTTCTTC.

Ten or more counts support this clonotype. The genes are TRBV28 and TRBJ1-1; D gene uncertain. From germline, CDR1 is MDHEN and CDR2 SYDVKM. This CDR3 contains 12 residues. V was trimmed by 6 bases and J by 0 bases, leaving 5 bases between them. CDR3 nucleotides: TGTGCCAGCAGCATGTTGAACACTGAAGCTTTCTTT. Translated: CASSMLNTEAFF.

The chain employs TRBV20-1 and TRBJ2-5; D gene ambiguous. Trimming removed 6 bases at V and 1 base at J, with 6 bases between. Germline assignment: CDR1 DFQATT and CDR2 SNEGSKA (reference sequence). The CDR3 is 11 residues long. The CDR3 reads CSAQSQETQYF. For the CDR3, the DNA is TGCAGTGCCCAAAGCCAAGAGACCCAGTACTTC.